This T cell receptor (beta chain) stems from a study of T cells after yellow fever vaccination. The CDR3 is made up of 13 amino acids. The V gene lost 2 bases and the J gene lost 0 bases, with 5 bases spanning the gap. CDR1 is SGHRS and CDR2 is YFSETQ in the germline V gene. By 5'RACE template switching, TCR cDNA was produced, with a universal primer site and UMIs added in the process. TCRdb re-analysed the 5' RACE reads in MiXCR, keeping a single row per CDR3 protein. The sample has 200,000 to 250,000 distinct CDR3 sequences, 6.9% seen once; the top ten hold about 0.9%. This clonotype was seen many times.

The material was CD4+ T cells sorted from PBMCs, obtained 15 days after the yellow fever booster vaccination. This sequence joins TRBV5-1 and TRBJ1-1; D is undetermined. This TCR was sampled from a man under 40 who received the YFV17D yellow fever vaccine. The CDR3 DNA is TGCGCCAGCAGCTTTAAGGTGAACACTGAAGCTTTCTTT. Residues: CASSFKVNTEAFF.